This TCR beta chain originates from a study of blood T cells in healthy people across ages. This clonotype has a handful of counts. It was with a sample-barcoded 5' primer and a J-beta primer mix that a second PCR of roughly 7 to 12 cycles was run. TCRdb reanalysed the 5' RACE reads using MiXCR and keeps one entry per CDR3 protein. The data hold over 1,500,000 distinct CDR3 sequences, with more than 35% observed a single time. CDR3 length: 11 amino acids. Germline V gene data show CDR1 as SQVTM and CDR2 as ANQGSEA. The chain employs TRBV29-1 and TRBJ2-5, with D perhaps TRBD1 (6 bases). The J call may not be correct, given that the DNA end is closer to TRBJ2-7. The clonotype originates from a human donor in good health. Material: blood. The CDR3 region is CSVDPGDEQYF. The CDR3 nucleotides are TGCAGCGTCGACCCAGGGGACGAGCAGTACTTC.